The entry below describes one TCR beta chain. The entry originates in a study of patients and donors after allogeneic stem cell transplantation. CDR3 length: 15 residues. TCRdb redid the calling of the RT-PCR reads with MiXCR, one entry per CDR3 protein. The repertoire holds 150,000 to 250,000 distinct CDR3 sequences, approximately 41% seen once, with 33% in the top ten. This sequence originates from a human donor who was either an allogeneic HSCT recipient or a stem cell or donor lymphocyte infusion donor (not recorded which). It is not recorded whose cells these are; they may come from a transplant donor. The chain employs TRBV21-1 and TRBJ1-1; whether TRBD1, the table's D call, matches the DNA was not checked. TRBV21-1 represents a pseudogene. Sequencing was performed on blood, either unsorted or a sorted T cell fraction (not recorded which). The chain's CDR3 is CASSTPGQGADEAFF. The CDR3, as DNA: TGTGCCAGCAGCACCCCGGGACAGGGGGCTGATGAAGCTTTCTTT.